This T cell receptor beta chain comes out of a study of OX40 agonist ivuxolimab in advanced cancers. Clones were sequenced by immunoSEQ multiplex PCR, and TCRdb holds only the in-frame ones, with some missing. The top ten hold roughly 6.1% of the sample, which has more than 65,000 clones, 85% seen once. This TCR was sampled from an adult with an advanced solid tumor such as melanoma, head and neck, liver or kidney cancer. The sample here was CD4+ or CD8+ T cells sorted from blood, taken in a trial of the OX40 agonist ivuxolimab.

The CDR3, as DNA: TGTGCCAGCAGCCTTTACTTGGGACAGGGTGTGGAGCAGTACTTC. It codes for CASSLYLGQGVEQYF. The chain joins TRBV14 to TRBJ2-7; the match to TRBD1 covers 9 bases. J was trimmed by 7 bases and V by 4 bases; bases with no gene match: 11. This CDR3 is 15 amino acids long. Germline V gives CDR1 SGHDN, CDR2 FVKESK.